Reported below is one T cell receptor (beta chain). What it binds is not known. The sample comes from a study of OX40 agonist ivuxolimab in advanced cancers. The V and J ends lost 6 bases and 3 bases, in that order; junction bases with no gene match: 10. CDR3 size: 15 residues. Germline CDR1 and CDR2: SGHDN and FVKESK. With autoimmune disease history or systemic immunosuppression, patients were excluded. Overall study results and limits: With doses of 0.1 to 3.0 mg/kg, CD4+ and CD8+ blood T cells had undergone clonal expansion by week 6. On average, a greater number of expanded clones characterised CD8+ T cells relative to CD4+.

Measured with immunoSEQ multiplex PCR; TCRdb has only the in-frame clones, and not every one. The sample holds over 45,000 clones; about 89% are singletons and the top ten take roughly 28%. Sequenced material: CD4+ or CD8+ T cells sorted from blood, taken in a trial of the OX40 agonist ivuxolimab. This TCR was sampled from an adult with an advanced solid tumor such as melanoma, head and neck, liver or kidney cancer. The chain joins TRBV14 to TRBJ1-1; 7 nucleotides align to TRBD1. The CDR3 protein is CASSYPGQRHTEAFF. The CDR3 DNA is TGTGCCAGCAGTTATCCGGGACAGAGACACACTGAAGCTTTCTTT.